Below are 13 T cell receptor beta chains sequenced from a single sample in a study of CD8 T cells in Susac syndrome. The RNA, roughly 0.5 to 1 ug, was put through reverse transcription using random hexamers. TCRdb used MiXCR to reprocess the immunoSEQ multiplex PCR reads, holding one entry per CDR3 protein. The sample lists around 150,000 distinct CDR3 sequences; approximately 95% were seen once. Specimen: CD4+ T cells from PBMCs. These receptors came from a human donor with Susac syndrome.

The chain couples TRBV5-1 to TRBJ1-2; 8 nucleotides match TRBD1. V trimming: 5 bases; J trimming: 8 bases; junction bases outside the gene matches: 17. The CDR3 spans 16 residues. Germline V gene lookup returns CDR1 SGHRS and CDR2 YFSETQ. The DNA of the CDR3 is TGCGCCAGCAGGTCCTCCTCAGGGGGCGCATTTTGGGGCTACACCTTC. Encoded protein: CASRSSSGGAFWGYTF.

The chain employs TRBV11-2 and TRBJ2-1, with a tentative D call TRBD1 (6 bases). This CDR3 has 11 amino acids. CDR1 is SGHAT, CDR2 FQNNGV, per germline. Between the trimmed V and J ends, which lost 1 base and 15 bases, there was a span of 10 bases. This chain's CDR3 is CASSLVGAVFF. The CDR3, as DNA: TGTGCCAGCAGCTTAGTGGGGGCCGTGTTCTTC. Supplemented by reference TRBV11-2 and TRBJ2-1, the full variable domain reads EAGVAQSPRYKIIEKRQSVAFWCNPISGHATLYWYQQILGQGPKLLIQFQNNGVVDDSQLPKDRFSAERLKGVDSTLKIQPAKLEDSAVYLCASSLVGAVFFGPGTRLTVL.

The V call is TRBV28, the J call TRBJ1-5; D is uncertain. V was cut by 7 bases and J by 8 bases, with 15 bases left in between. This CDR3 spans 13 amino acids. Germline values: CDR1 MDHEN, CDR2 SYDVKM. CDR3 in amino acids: CASKRQVKEPQHF. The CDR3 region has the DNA TGTGCCAGCAAGCGGCAGGTCAAGGAGCCCCAGCATTTT.

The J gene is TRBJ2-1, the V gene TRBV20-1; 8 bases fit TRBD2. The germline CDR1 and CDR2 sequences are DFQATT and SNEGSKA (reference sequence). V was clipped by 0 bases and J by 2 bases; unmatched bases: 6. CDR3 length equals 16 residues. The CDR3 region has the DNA TGCAGTGCTAGAGATCGGAGCGGGGGTACCTACAATGAGCAGTTCTTC. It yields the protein CSARDRSGGTYNEQFF.

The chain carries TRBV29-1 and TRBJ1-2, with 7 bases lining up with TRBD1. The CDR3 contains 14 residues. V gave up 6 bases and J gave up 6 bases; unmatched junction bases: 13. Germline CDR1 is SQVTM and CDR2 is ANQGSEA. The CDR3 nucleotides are TGCAGCGTCGGGGACAGCCTAATTGGGCATGGCTACACCTTC. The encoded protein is CSVGDSLIGHGYTF. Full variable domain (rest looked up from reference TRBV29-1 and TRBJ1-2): SAVISQKPSRDICQRGTSLTIQCQVDSQVTMMFWYRQQPGQSLTLIATANQGSEATYESGFVIDKFPISRPNLTFSTLTVSNMSPEDSSIYLCSVGDSLIGHGYTFGSGTRLTVV.

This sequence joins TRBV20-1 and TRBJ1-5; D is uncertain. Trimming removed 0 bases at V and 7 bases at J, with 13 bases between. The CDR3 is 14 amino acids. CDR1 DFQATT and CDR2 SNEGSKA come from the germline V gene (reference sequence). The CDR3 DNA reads TGCAGTGCTAGAGACGTCAGGATAGGGCAGCCCCAGCATTTT. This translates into CSARDVRIGQPQHF.

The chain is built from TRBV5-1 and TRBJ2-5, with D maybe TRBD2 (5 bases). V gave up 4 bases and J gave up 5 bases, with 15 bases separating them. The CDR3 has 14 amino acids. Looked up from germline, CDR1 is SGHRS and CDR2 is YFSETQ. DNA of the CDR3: TGCGCCAGCAGCCCGATTAACGGGGAGGAGACCCAGTACTTC. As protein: CASSPINGEETQYF.

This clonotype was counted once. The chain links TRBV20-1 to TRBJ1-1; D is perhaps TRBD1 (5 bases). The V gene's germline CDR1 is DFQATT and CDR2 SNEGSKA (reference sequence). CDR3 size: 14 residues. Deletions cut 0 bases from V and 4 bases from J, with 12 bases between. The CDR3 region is CSARDPGGSTEAFF. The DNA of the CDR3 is TGCAGTGCTAGAGATCCGGGGGGGAGCACTGAAGCTTTCTTT.

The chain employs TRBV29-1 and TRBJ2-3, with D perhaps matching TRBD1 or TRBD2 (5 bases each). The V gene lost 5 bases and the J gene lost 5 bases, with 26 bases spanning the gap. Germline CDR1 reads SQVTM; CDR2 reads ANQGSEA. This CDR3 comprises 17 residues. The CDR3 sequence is CSVHQLAGAGGIDTQYF. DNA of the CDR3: TGCAGCGTTCATCAATTGGCCGGGGCAGGTGGAATAGATACGCAGTATTTT.

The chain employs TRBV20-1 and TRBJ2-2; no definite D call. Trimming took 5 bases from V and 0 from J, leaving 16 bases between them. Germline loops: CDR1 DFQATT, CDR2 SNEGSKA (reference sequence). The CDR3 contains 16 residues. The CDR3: CSASTGSPTNTGELFF. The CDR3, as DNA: TGCAGTGCTTCCACGGGTAGCCCGACGAACACCGGGGAGCTGTTTTTT.

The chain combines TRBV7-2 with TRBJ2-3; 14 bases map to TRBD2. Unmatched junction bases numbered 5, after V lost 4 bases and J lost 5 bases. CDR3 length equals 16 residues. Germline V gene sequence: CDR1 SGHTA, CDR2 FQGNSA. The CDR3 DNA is TGTGCCAGCAGCTACAGACTAGCGGGAGGGATAGATACGCAGTATTTT. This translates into CASSYRLAGGIDTQYF.

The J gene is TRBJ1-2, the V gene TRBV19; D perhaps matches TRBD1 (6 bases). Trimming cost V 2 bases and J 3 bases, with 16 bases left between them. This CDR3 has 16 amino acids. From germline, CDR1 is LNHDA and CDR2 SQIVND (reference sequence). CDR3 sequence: CASSIWDIRDYYGYTF. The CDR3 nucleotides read TGTGCCAGTAGTATATGGGACATCCGGGACTACTATGGCTACACCTTC.

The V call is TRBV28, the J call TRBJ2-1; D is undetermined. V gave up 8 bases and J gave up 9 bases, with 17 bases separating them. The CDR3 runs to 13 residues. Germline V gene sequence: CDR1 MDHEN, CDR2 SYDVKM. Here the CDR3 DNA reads TGTGCCAGCGGGCAGTCGAGAATCGGTGAGCAGTTCTTC. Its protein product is CASGQSRIGEQFF.